The 15 T cell receptor beta chains in this list originate from one sample, sequenced in a study of T cells in Graves' hyperthyroidism and ophthalmopathy. RNA transcripts gave rise to amplified TCR beta CDR3 regions. A set of HTBI primers served as the primers for a first-round RT-PCR of the TCR CDR3. TCRdb independently ran MiXCR on the multiplex PCR reads; one entry per CDR3 protein. This table has about 700,000 distinct CDR3 sequences, around 15% appearing once. The specimen sequenced was blood. These receptors were collected from a woman aged 18-29 years with Graves' hyperthyroidism.

The CDR3 sequence is CASSPQGGGTSETQYF. The DNA for the CDR3 is TGTGCCAGCAGCCCCCAAGGGGGGGGTACCTCGGAGACCCAGTACTTC. The chain carries TRBV11-2 and TRBJ2-5; tentative D call: TRBD2 (7 bases). Germline lookup yields CDR1 SGHAT and CDR2 FQNNGV. V was shortened by 5 bases and J by 5 bases, with 21 bases between the two germline ends. The CDR3 has 16 residues.

This chain connects TRBV29-1 to TRBJ2-3; D may be TRBD2 (6 bases). CDR1 SQVTM and CDR2 ANQGSEA come from the germline V gene. CDR3 length: 14 residues. The ends were cut back, 5 bases at V and 0 bases at J, with 12 bases in the middle. For the CDR3, the DNA is TGCAGCGTTTGGGGGACTGCTAGCACAGATACGCAGTATTTT. Encoded protein: CSVWGTASTDTQYF.

This chain joins TRBV12-3 or TRBV12-4 and TRBJ2-7, with D possibly TRBD2 on 6 matching bases. The CDR3 length is 15 residues. The germline V and J ends were trimmed by 4 bases and 0 bases, with 13 bases remaining between them. Here the CDR3 reads CASSWGAGPSYEQYF. The CDR3 DNA follows: TGTGCCAGCAGTTGGGGAGCGGGCCCCTCCTACGAGCAGTACTTC.

The chain recombines TRBV2 with TRBJ1-6; 7 bases line up with TRBD1. Germline V lookup: CDR1 SNHLY, CDR2 FYNNEI. CDR3 length: 17 residues. J gave up 0 bases and V 4 bases, and 6 bases lay outside the gene matches. CDR3 protein: CASSGTGVSSYNSPLHF. CDR3 coding DNA: TGTGCCAGCAGTGGGACAGGAGTGAGCTCCTATAATTCACCCCTCCACTTT.

The J gene is TRBJ2-1, the V gene TRBV6-2 or TRBV6-3, with 9 bases identical to TRBD2. Germline trimming cut 4 bases from V and 8 bases from J; bases unmatched to any gene: 15. This CDR3 is built from 17 residues. Germline V gives CDR1 MNHEY, CDR2 SVGEGT. CDR3 nucleotide sequence: TGTGCCAGCAGTTCCTATGAGGGAGCGGGAGGTTCGGATGAGCAGTTCTTC. It encodes CASSSYEGAGGSDEQFF.

This clonotype was seen at least ten times. The genes are TRBV12-3 or TRBV12-4 and TRBJ2-5, with 11 bases that match TRBD2. J lost 4 bases, V lost 5 bases, and 15 bases had no gene match. CDR3 length: 18 residues. The CDR3: CASSPMRSGRAVGETQYF. DNA for the CDR3: TGTGCCAGCAGTCCCATGCGTAGCGGGAGGGCCGTTGGAGAGACCCAGTACTTC.

The table lists this clonotype with many counts. The chain uses TRBV6-5 and TRBJ1-1; TRBD1 might be the D (6 bases). CDR3 length: 16 residues. The V end was cut by 2 bases, the J end by 0 bases, with 13 bases between. Looked up from germline, CDR1 is MNHEY and CDR2 is SVGAGI. CDR3 nucleotides: TGTGCCAGCAGTTACAACACGGGACATCTGAACACTGAAGCTTTCTTT. Residues: CASSYNTGHLNTEAFF.

This clonotype was seen a handful of times. The chain employs TRBV5-1 and TRBJ2-3; tentatively, D is TRBD2 (5 bases). The CDR3 loop spans 14 amino acids. V shed 0 bases and J shed 6 bases, with 11 bases lying between them. Germline V gives CDR1 SGHRS, CDR2 YFSETQ. The chain's CDR3 is CASSLGQRRDTQYF. CDR3 bases: TGCGCCAGCAGCTTGGGCCAGCGGAGGGATACGCAGTATTTT.

The J gene is TRBJ2-7, the V gene TRBV28; no reliable D call. Trimming shortened V by 3 bases and J by 6 bases, and 6 bases separated the two germline ends. The CDR3 loop spans 11 amino acids. CDR1 MDHEN and CDR2 SYDVKM come from the germline V gene. The chain's CDR3 is CASSLNSEQYF. CDR3 nucleotide sequence: TGTGCCAGCAGTTTGAATAGCGAGCAGTACTTC.

This clonotype was detected ten times or more. This chain links TRBV18 with TRBJ2-7; perhaps D is TRBD1 or TRBD2 (5 bases each). This CDR3 comprises 14 residues. V lost 2 bases, J lost 3 bases, and 11 bases lay in between. Germline V CDR1 and CDR2: KGHSH, LQKENI. This CDR3 reads CASSPSRDLYEQYF. CDR3 nucleotide sequence: TGTGCCAGCTCACCAAGTCGGGACCTCTACGAGCAGTACTTC.

This clonotype showed up many times. The chain combines TRBV11-3 with TRBJ2-7; TRBD2 aligns across 10 bases. Germline loops: CDR1 SGHNT, CDR2 YENEEA. The CDR3 length is 14 residues. V lost 3 bases to trimming and J lost 5 bases; unmatched junction nucleotides: 4. The CDR3 here is CASSFTSGTNEQYF. The CDR3, as DNA: TGTGCCAGCAGCTTCACTAGCGGGACGAACGAGCAGTACTTC. Combining the CDR3 with reference TRBV11-3 and TRBJ2-7 gives the whole variable domain EAGVVQSPRYKIIEKKQPVAFWCNPISGHNTLYWYLQNLGQGPELLIRYENEEAVDDSQLPKDRFSAERLKGVDSTLKIQPAELGDSAVYLCASSFTSGTNEQYFGPGTRLTVT.

This clonotype was observed many times. The chain joins TRBV3-1 to TRBJ2-7, with D perhaps TRBD1 (6 bases). The V end was cut by 1 base, the J end by 6 bases, with 13 bases between. The CDR3 consists of 14 residues. In germline, CDR1 is LGHDT, CDR2 YNNKEL (reference sequence). In nucleotides, the CDR3 is TGTGCCAGCAGCCAAGGTACAGGGCGTCGCGAGCAGTACTTC. It is translated as CASSQGTGRREQYF.

The chain carries TRBV13 and TRBJ1-4; D remains ambiguous. CDR1 and CDR2 (germline): PRHDT, FYEKMQ (reference sequence). V dropped 7 bases and J dropped 7 bases, with 19 bases sitting between them. The CDR3 is made up of 15 amino acids. The CDR3 is CASTQSGRGTEKLFF. CDR3 sequence (DNA): TGTGCCAGCACCCAGTCCGGCCGGGGAACTGAAAAACTGTTTTTT.

This clonotype was counted many times. This chain uses TRBV24-1 with TRBJ2-1; 10 nucleotides agree with TRBD2. The germline V gene encodes CDR1 KGHDR and CDR2 SFDVKD. V lost 9 bases to trimming and J lost 0 bases; unmatched junction nucleotides: 10. There are 17 residues in the CDR3. CDR3 DNA: TGTGCCACCGCAAGAGGGACTAGCGTTAGCTCCTACAATGAGCAGTTCTTC. It is translated as CATARGTSVSSYNEQFF.

In this sample, this clonotype turned up once. The chain recombines TRBV19 with TRBJ1-6; D might be TRBD1 (5 bases). Germline V lookup: CDR1 LNHDA, CDR2 SQIVND (reference sequence). The CDR3 extends over 13 amino acids. V lost 7 bases to trimming and J lost 6 bases, with 10 bases between them. CDR3 loop: CASIGQGNSPLHF. For the CDR3, the DNA is TGTGCCAGTATAGGCCAGGGTAATTCACCCCTCCACTTT.